The T cell receptor beta chain under discussion was sequenced for a study of T cell responses to AZD1222 COVID-19 vaccine. On this clone: The antigen remains undetermined.

Study-wide results and caveats: In the spike-specific TCR repertoire, nearly half reportedly target unmutated variant regions. Spike-specific TCR breadth and depth went up after people got two AZD1222 doses. Most donors were white British, females outnumbered males, and clonal diversity was possibly underestimated. Among vaccine-associated CD4 TCRs, coverage spanned spike, with dominance at 160-218 and 743-854.

Sequenced by immunoSEQ multiplex PCR; TCRdb stores in-frame clones only, minus some. In the table there are 150,000 or so clones, approximately 91% of which are singletons. The CDR3 is made up of 16 amino acids. The J segment lost 4 bases and the V segment lost 3 bases, leaving 11 bases of the junction unmatched. Germline loops: CDR1 ENHRY, CDR2 SYGVKD. Source: peripheral blood, taken 28 days after the second AZD1222 dose. This TCR derives from an adult who received the AZD1222 COVID-19 vaccine. The chain uses TRBV10-3 and TRBJ1-1; TRBD1 matches 7 bases. This CDR3 reads CAISDGGGRGSTEAFF. DNA of the CDR3: TGTGCCATCAGTGACGGAGGGGGCCGGGGTTCCACTGAAGCTTTCTTT.